This T cell receptor (beta chain) is from a study of T cells in Graves' hyperthyroidism and ophthalmopathy. Any patient presenting with uncontrolled infection, other autoimmune disease, pregnancy or lactation was left out. It was around 10 ml of fresh peripheral blood that supplied the PBMCs. Losses at the gene ends were 5 bases for V and 5 bases for J; bases not matched to a gene: 10. The CDR3 is made up of 15 amino acids. The table lists this clonotype with many counts. From RNA transcripts, TCR beta CDR3 regions were amplified. A first-round RT-PCR of the TCR CDR3 used the HTBI primer set. Using its own MiXCR run on the multiplex PCR reads, TCRdb lists one record per CDR3 protein. This sample has around 300,000 distinct CDR3 sequences, with roughly 13% found just once.

This TCR came from a woman aged 25 to 39 with Graves' hyperthyroidism. The chain joins TRBV12-3 or TRBV12-4 to TRBJ2-5; 8 bases are a match to TRBD2. Sequencing was carried out using blood. The CDR3 region is CASSPPGLGRETQYF. CDR3 coding DNA: TGTGCCAGCAGTCCACCGGGACTAGGGCGTGAGACCCAGTACTTC.